This T cell receptor (beta chain) appears in the sequencing data of a study of shared clonotypes between healthy human individuals. Data came from immunoSEQ multiplex PCR; TCRdb stores just in-frame clones and leaves some out. The table shows some 470,000 clones, with about three quarters occurring only once. The CDR3 is made up of 14 amino acids. In germline, CDR1 is SGHTA, CDR2 FQGTGA. V was pared by 3 bases and J by 1 base, with 1 base of the junction left unmatched. Donors were healthy HIV-negative adults without recently reported acute infections or vaccinations. The source of this sequence is a woman in her thirties or forties in good health. Some clones in this sample may be carry-over from other donors' samples. Sample: PBMCs. The chain couples TRBV7-3 to TRBJ2-3; the match to TRBD2 covers 7 bases. This CDR3 is CASSFLAGTDTQYF. In DNA form, the CDR3 reads TGTGCCAGCAGCTTCCTAGCGGGCACAGATACGCAGTATTTT.